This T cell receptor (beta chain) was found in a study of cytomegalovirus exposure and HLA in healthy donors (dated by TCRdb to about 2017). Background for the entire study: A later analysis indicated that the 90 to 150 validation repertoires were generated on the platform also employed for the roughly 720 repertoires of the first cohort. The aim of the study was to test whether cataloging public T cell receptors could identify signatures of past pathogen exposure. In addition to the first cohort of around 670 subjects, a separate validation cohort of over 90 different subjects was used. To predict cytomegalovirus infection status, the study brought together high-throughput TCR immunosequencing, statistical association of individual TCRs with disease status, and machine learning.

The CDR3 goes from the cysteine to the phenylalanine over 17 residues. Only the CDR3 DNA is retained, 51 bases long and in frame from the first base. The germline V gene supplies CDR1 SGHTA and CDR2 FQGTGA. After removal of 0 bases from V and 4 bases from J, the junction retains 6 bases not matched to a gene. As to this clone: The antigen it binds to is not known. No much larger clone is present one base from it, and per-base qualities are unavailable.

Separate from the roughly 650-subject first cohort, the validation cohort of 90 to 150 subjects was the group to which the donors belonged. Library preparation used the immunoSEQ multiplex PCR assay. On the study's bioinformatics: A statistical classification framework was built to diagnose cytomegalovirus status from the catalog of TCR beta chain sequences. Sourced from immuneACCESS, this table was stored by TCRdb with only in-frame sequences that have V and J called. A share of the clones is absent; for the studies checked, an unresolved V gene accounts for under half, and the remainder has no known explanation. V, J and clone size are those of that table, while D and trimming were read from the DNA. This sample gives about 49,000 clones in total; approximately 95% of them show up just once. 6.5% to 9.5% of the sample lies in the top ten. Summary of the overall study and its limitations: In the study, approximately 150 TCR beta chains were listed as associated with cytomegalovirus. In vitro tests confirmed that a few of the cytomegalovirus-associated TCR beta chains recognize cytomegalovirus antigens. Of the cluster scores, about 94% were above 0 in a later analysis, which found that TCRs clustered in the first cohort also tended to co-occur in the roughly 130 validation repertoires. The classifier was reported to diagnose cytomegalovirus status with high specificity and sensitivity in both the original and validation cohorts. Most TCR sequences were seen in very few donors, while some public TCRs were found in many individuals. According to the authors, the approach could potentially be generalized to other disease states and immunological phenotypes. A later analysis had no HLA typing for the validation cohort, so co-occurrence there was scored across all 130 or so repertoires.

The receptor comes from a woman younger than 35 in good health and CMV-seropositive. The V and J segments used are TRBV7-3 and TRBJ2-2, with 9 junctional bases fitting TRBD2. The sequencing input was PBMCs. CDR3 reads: CASSLTPAGGGTGELFF. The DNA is TGTGCCAGCAGCTTAACCCCCGCGGGAGGGGGCACCGGGGAGCTGTTTTTT.